This is a list of T cell receptor beta chains from one sample in a study of radiotherapy plus CTLA-4 blockade in lung cancer. The data were produced by immunoSEQ multiplex PCR, yet TCRdb's version contains in-frame clones alone and is incomplete. Seen here are tens of thousands of clones, 85% to 90% observed once, and the top ten hold 16%. The material sequenced was peripheral blood, taken from a patient treated with radiotherapy plus ipilimumab. Receptors were obtained from a human donor with non-small cell lung cancer that progressed on radiotherapy plus ipilimumab. Each CDR3 is given with its conserved first and last residue. The D gene is left open where the match is weak. The listing skips clone size in some rows; elsewhere it reads once, few, many or a size class.

V	D	length	J	size	CDR3	DNA
TRBV6-1	TRBD1	15	TRBJ2-3	.	CASSEGGSLTDTQYF	TGTGCCAGCAGCGAAGGGGGCTCCCTGACAGATACGCAGTATTTT
TRBV30	TRBD1	17	TRBJ1-3	.	CARRQGRVNTSGNTIYF	TGTGCCCGTCGACAGGGGAGGGTTAATACCTCTGGAAACACCATATATTTT
TRBV14	.	14	TRBJ1-1	.	CASSKGLQNTEAFF	TGTGCCAGCAGCAAGGGACTTCAGAACACTGAAGCTTTCTTT
TRBV11-3	.	16	TRBJ2-1	.	CASSPSWTASYNEQFF	TGTGCCAGCAGCCCCTCTTGGACTGCTTCCTACAATGAGCAGTTCTTC
TRBV30	.	12	TRBJ1-5	.	CAWSVGNQPQHF	TGTGCCTGGAGTGTAGGGAATCAGCCCCAGCATTTT
TRBV6-1	TRBD1	14	TRBJ1-2	.	CASSPGQGREGYTF	TGTGCCAGCAGTCCGGGACAGGGAAGAGAGGGCTACACCTTC
TRBV25-1	.	15	TRBJ1-6	once	CASSTWGPFLSPLHF	TGTGCCAGCAGTACCTGGGGACCTTTTCTCTCACCCCTCCACTTT
TRBV18	.	14	TRBJ2-1	.	CASSQGSLASEQFF	TGTGCCAGCTCCCAAGGTAGCCTAGCCAGTGAGCAGTTCTTC
TRBV9	.	14	TRBJ1-6	.	CASSSQDRGSPLHF	TGTGCCAGCAGCTCACAGGACCGTGGGTCACCCCTCCACTTT
TRBV6-6	.	15	TRBJ2-1	.	CASSPRTASYNEQFF	TGTGCCAGCAGTCCAAGGACAGCCTCCTACAATGAGCAGTTCTTC
TRBV4-1	.	12	TRBJ1-6	.	CASSQEGGPLHF	TGTGCCAGCAGCCAAGAGGGTGGACCCCTCCACTTT
TRBV7-2	.	15	TRBJ1-5	.	CASSPSRVSNQPQHF	TGTGCCAGCAGCCCTAGTCGGGTTAGCAATCAGCCCCAGCATTTT
TRBV30	TRBD1	17	TRBJ2-6	.	CAWSVAGGFSGANVLTF	TGTGCCTGGAGTGTAGCAGGGGGCTTCTCTGGGGCCAACGTCCTGACTTTC
TRBV19	.	16	TRBJ1-6	.	CASSIIWNSYNSPLHF	TGTGCCAGTAGTATAATTTGGAACAGCTATAATTCACCCCTCCACTTT
TRBV5-6	TRBD1	16	TRBJ1-1	.	CASSRTGGIWNTEAFF	TGTGCCAGCAGCCGCACAGGGGGCATTTGGAACACTGAAGCTTTCTTT
TRBV6-5	.	13	TRBJ1-5	.	CASSRGWNQPQHF	TGTGCCAGCAGCAGGGGTTGGAATCAGCCCCAGCATTTT
TRBV7-3	TRBD2	13	TRBJ2-3	.	CASSLGGADTQYF	TGTGCCAGCAGTCTTGGGGGGGCAGATACGCAGTATTTT
TRBV19	TRBD1	14	TRBJ1-6	.	CASSKRQGYSPLHF	TGTGCCAGTAGTAAACGACAGGGATATTCACCCCTCCACTTT
TRBV27	TRBD2	17	TRBJ2-2	.	CASSLRTSGTSTGELFF	TGTGCCAGCAGTCTACGGACTAGCGGCACGAGCACCGGGGAGCTGTTTTTT
TRBV19	TRBD2	15	TRBJ2-3	.	CASSPSGSGADTQYF	TGTGCCAGTAGTCCTAGCGGGAGCGGGGCAGATACGCAGTATTTT
TRBV15	TRBD1	13	TRBJ1-4	.	CATGRGTNEKLFF	TGTGCCACCGGCAGGGGGACGAATGAAAAACTGTTTTTT
TRBV29-1	.	11	TRBJ1-2	.	CSVIEVYGYTF	TGCAGCGTCATAGAGGTCTATGGCTACACCTTC
TRBV7-3	TRBD2	16	TRBJ2-1	.	CASSLTSGRGYNEQFF	TGTGCCAGCAGCTTAACTAGCGGGAGGGGCTACAATGAGCAGTTCTTC
TRBV4-2	.	14	TRBJ2-2	.	CASSQDQLTGELFF	TGTGCCAGCAGCCAAGACCAGCTTACCGGGGAGCTGTTTTTT
TRBV10-3	TRBD1	13	TRBJ2-7	.	CASGTGTSYEQYF	TGTGCCAGCGGGACAGGGACCTCCTACGAGCAGTACTTC
TRBV18	TRBD1	17	TRBJ1-1	.	CASSPTGPAVLNTEAFF	TGTGCCAGCTCACCGACAGGGCCGGCGGTCTTGAACACTGAAGCTTTCTTT
TRBV6-5	.	15	TRBJ1-2	.	CASSYSSTGNYGYTF	TGTGCCAGCAGTTACTCCTCGACCGGTAACTATGGCTACACCTTC
TRBV6-4	.	13	TRBJ1-2	.	CASSAGRNYGYTF	TGTGCCAGCAGCGCAGGACGGAACTATGGCTACACCTTC
TRBV7-2	.	14	TRBJ2-7	.	CASSLSWEVGEQYF	TGTGCCAGCAGCTTAAGCTGGGAGGTTGGCGAGCAGTACTTC
TRBV30	TRBD1	14	TRBJ1-6	.	CAWSSGGFDSPLHF	TGTGCCTGGAGCTCAGGGGGCTTCGATTCACCCCTCCACTTT
TRBV27	TRBD1	12	TRBJ2-7	.	CASRAQGVEQYF	TGTGCCAGCAGGGCACAGGGGGTCGAGCAGTACTTC
TRBV5-1	TRBD2	17	TRBJ2-2	.	CASSLASSGGNTGELFF	TGCGCCAGCAGCTTGGCCTCTAGCGGGGGCAACACCGGGGAGCTGTTTTTT
TRBV5-5	.	15	TRBJ1-5	.	CASSLGHTLGQPQHF	TGTGCCAGCAGCTTGGGCCATACTCTAGGTCAGCCCCAGCATTTT
TRBV7-2	TRBD1	14	TRBJ1-1	.	CASTIDRESTEAFF	TGTGCCAGCACCATTGACAGGGAAAGCACTGAAGCTTTCTTT
TRBV19	TRBD1	14	TRBJ2-2	.	CASRRQGGTGELFF	TGTGCCAGTAGAAGACAGGGGGGCACCGGGGAGCTGTTTTTT
TRBV4-1	.	14	TRBJ2-7	.	CASSQDSIPREQYF	TGCGCCAGCAGCCAAGATTCAATCCCCCGCGAGCAGTACTTC
TRBV5-6	.	17	TRBJ1-6	.	CASSLRGTNSYNSPLHF	TGTGCCAGCAGCTTGAGAGGGACCAACTCCTATAATTCACCCCTCCACTTT
TRBV27	TRBD1	14	TRBJ2-7	once	CASTGTGGSYEQYF	TGTGCCAGCACGGGGACAGGGGGCTCCTACGAGCAGTACTTC